The rows below give T cell receptor beta chains drawn from one sample of a study of T-cell memory formation after mild COVID-19. Using its own MiXCR run on the 5' RACE reads, TCRdb lists one record per CDR3 protein. The sample holds a few hundred thousand distinct CDR3 sequences, around 15% seen once. Sequencing input: PBMCs or a T cell subset sorted from them (not recorded which). The source of these receptors is a man younger than 35 who had mild COVID-19 (a few samples of this study predate the infection). Cell type and time point are not known. Both conserved end residues are part of each CDR3. Each record gives: CDR3 DNA, CDR3 protein, clone size, D gene, V gene, J gene. A D gene is named only where the DNA matches it firmly. Not every row has a clone size; where given, it reads once, few, many or a size class.

CDR3 DNA: TGCAGTGCTCGAGATACTATAACCGGGGAGCTGTTTTTT
CDR3 protein: CSARDTITGELFF
clone size: .
D gene: .
V gene: TRBV20-1
J gene: TRBJ2-2

CDR3 DNA: TGCGCCAGCAGCCAAGACTACAGTGGGGATGGGGAGACCCAGTACTTC
CDR3 protein: CASSQDYSGDGETQYF
clone size: .
D gene: .
V gene: TRBV4-1
J gene: TRBJ2-5

CDR3 DNA: TGTGCCAGCAGTTTCCGACGGTATCAGCCCCAGCATTTT
CDR3 protein: CASSFRRYQPQHF
clone size: few
D gene: .
V gene: TRBV12-3/TRBV12-4
J gene: TRBJ1-5

CDR3 DNA: TGTGCCAGCCAGACCGGGACTAGCGGCACAGATACGCAGTATTTT
CDR3 protein: CASQTGTSGTDTQYF
clone size: .
D gene: TRBD2
V gene: TRBV5-4
J gene: TRBJ2-3

CDR3 DNA: TGTGCCAGCACCTTGGGACTAGATACAGATACGCAGTATTTT
CDR3 protein: CASTLGLDTDTQYF
clone size: few
D gene: TRBD2
V gene: TRBV6-2/TRBV6-3
J gene: TRBJ2-3

CDR3 DNA: TGCAGTGCTAGAGACGGGGACCACCGCACAGATACGCAGTATTTT
CDR3 protein: CSARDGDHRTDTQYF
clone size: .
D gene: .
V gene: TRBV20-1
J gene: TRBJ2-3

CDR3 DNA: TGTGCCAGCAGCTTGGATTTAGCTGAGCAGTTCTTC
CDR3 protein: CASSLDLAEQFF
clone size: many
D gene: .
V gene: TRBV7-9
J gene: TRBJ2-1

CDR3 DNA: TGTGCCAGCCGGGACAGGAATTCACCCCTCCACTTT
CDR3 protein: CASRDRNSPLHF
clone size: few
D gene: TRBD1
V gene: TRBV28
J gene: TRBJ1-6

CDR3 DNA: TGCAGCGTGAGGGACTTTCCGAATCAGCCCCAGCATTTT
CDR3 protein: CSVRDFPNQPQHF
clone size: once
D gene: .
V gene: TRBV29-1
J gene: TRBJ1-5

CDR3 DNA: TGCAGTGCTGGGGACAGTGTGAATGAGCAGTTCTTC
CDR3 protein: CSAGDSVNEQFF
clone size: few
D gene: TRBD1
V gene: TRBV20-1
J gene: TRBJ2-1

CDR3 DNA: TGTGCCAGCAGTTACTCACGGTCTGCGGAGACCCAGTACTTC
CDR3 protein: CASSYSRSAETQYF
clone size: .
D gene: .
V gene: TRBV6-2/TRBV6-3
J gene: TRBJ2-5

CDR3 DNA: TGCAGTGCTAGAGGGGGTCCCGCGGCCTACATGGAGACCCAGTACTTC
CDR3 protein: CSARGGPAAYMETQYF
clone size: few
D gene: .
V gene: TRBV20-1
J gene: TRBJ2-5

CDR3 DNA: TGCGCCAGCAGCACGGGACAGGGGTTGAATGAGCAGTTCTTC
CDR3 protein: CASSTGQGLNEQFF
clone size: few
D gene: TRBD1
V gene: TRBV5-1
J gene: TRBJ2-1

CDR3 DNA: TGTGCCTGGAGTGTAGGGGCGACGGCCCTGGCCGAGCAGTACTTC
CDR3 protein: CAWSVGATALAEQYF
clone size: many
D gene: .
V gene: TRBV30
J gene: TRBJ2-7

CDR3 DNA: TGTGCCAGCAGCCAAGATCGGCTAGCCGCCATCGTTAATTCACCCCTCCACTTT
CDR3 protein: CASSQDRLAAIVNSPLHF
clone size: .
D gene: .
V gene: TRBV4-2
J gene: TRBJ1-6

CDR3 DNA: TGTGCCAGCAAGGCAGGGTTATATCAGGATAATTCACCCCTCCACTTT
CDR3 protein: CASKAGLYQDNSPLHF
clone size: few
D gene: .
V gene: TRBV6-6
J gene: TRBJ1-6

CDR3 DNA: TGTGCCAGCAGCCCGTTGGGGGGCCCCGCAGATACGCAGTATTTT
CDR3 protein: CASSPLGGPADTQYF
clone size: few
D gene: .
V gene: TRBV7-3
J gene: TRBJ2-3

CDR3 DNA: TGTGCCAGCAGCGAGGCCGGGACAGACTATGGCTACACCTTC
CDR3 protein: CASSEAGTDYGYTF
clone size: .
D gene: TRBD1
V gene: TRBV11-2
J gene: TRBJ1-2

CDR3 DNA: TGCGCCAGCAGCCAAGAAGGGACAGGGGGCGACGAGCAGTACTTC
CDR3 protein: CASSQEGTGGDEQYF
clone size: .
D gene: TRBD1
V gene: TRBV4-3
J gene: TRBJ2-7

CDR3 DNA: TGTGCCAGCAGTTTCCCGGAAGAGACCCAGTACTTC
CDR3 protein: CASSFPEETQYF
clone size: .
D gene: .
V gene: TRBV12-3/TRBV12-4
J gene: TRBJ2-5

CDR3 DNA: TGTGCCAGCACCCCAGAGTCGTCACAGCCCCAGCATTTT
CDR3 protein: CASTPESSQPQHF
clone size: .
D gene: .
V gene: TRBV12-3/TRBV12-4
J gene: TRBJ1-5

CDR3 DNA: TGCAGTGCCGTATCCAACCCCGGCACTGAAGCTTTCTTT
CDR3 protein: CSAVSNPGTEAFF
clone size: few
D gene: .
V gene: TRBV20-1
J gene: TRBJ1-1

CDR3 DNA: TGTGCCAGCAGCCCCACCGGCAGCCTAAACATTCAGTACTTC
CDR3 protein: CASSPTGSLNIQYF
clone size: few
D gene: .
V gene: TRBV7-3
J gene: TRBJ2-4

CDR3 DNA: TGTGCCAGCAGTTACTCGAAGTCAGCCCGGCACAATACGCAGTATTTT
CDR3 protein: CASSYSKSARHNTQYF
clone size: few
D gene: .
V gene: TRBV6-2/TRBV6-3
J gene: TRBJ2-3

CDR3 DNA: TGTGCCAGCTCACCATGGCCAGGGTCCTACGAGCAGTACTTC
CDR3 protein: CASSPWPGSYEQYF
clone size: .
D gene: .
V gene: TRBV18
J gene: TRBJ2-7

CDR3 DNA: TGTGCCAGCAGTTACTCGACCCCCCCTCGGAATGAGCAGTTCTTC
CDR3 protein: CASSYSTPPRNEQFF
clone size: many
D gene: .
V gene: TRBV6-2/TRBV6-3
J gene: TRBJ2-1

CDR3 DNA: TGTGCCAGCAGCTTAACGCTCGGTTCTCCAGCTTTCTTT
CDR3 protein: CASSLTLGSPAFF
clone size: .
D gene: .
V gene: TRBV7-3
J gene: TRBJ1-1

CDR3 DNA: TGTGCCACCAGCAGAGACGGTAGCAATCAGCCCCAGCATTTT
CDR3 protein: CATSRDGSNQPQHF
clone size: few
D gene: .
V gene: TRBV15
J gene: TRBJ1-5

CDR3 DNA: TGTGCCAGCAGCTTGAGGGTGGCGGGGAATGAAAAACTGTTTTTT
CDR3 protein: CASSLRVAGNEKLFF
clone size: .
D gene: .
V gene: TRBV5-5
J gene: TRBJ1-4

CDR3 DNA: TGTGCCAGCAGTTTACCGGGGACTGAGACCCAGTACTTC
CDR3 protein: CASSLPGTETQYF
clone size: .
D gene: .
V gene: TRBV27
J gene: TRBJ2-5

CDR3 DNA: TGTGCCAGCCGCTTTCGGAGCTCGTTGGGCACAGATACGCAGTATTTT
CDR3 protein: CASRFRSSLGTDTQYF
clone size: .
D gene: .
V gene: TRBV6-2/TRBV6-3
J gene: TRBJ2-3

CDR3 DNA: TGCAGCTCAAGAAGTTGGGACCCCACTGAAGCTTTCTTT
CDR3 protein: CSSRSWDPTEAFF
clone size: few
D gene: .
V gene: TRBV29-1
J gene: TRBJ1-1

CDR3 DNA: TGTGCCAGCTGCATGTCCTACAATGAGCAGTTCTTC
CDR3 protein: CASCMSYNEQFF
clone size: few
D gene: .
V gene: TRBV12-3/TRBV12-4
J gene: TRBJ2-1

CDR3 DNA: TGTGCCAGCAGCCCTCATACTAGCGGGGGCGTCACCGGGGAGCTGTTTTTT
CDR3 protein: CASSPHTSGGVTGELFF
clone size: many
D gene: TRBD2
V gene: TRBV3-1
J gene: TRBJ2-2

CDR3 DNA: TGTGCCAGCAGCCAAGTTTGGGGGGAGACCCAGTACTTC
CDR3 protein: CASSQVWGETQYF
clone size: .
D gene: .
V gene: TRBV3-1
J gene: TRBJ2-5